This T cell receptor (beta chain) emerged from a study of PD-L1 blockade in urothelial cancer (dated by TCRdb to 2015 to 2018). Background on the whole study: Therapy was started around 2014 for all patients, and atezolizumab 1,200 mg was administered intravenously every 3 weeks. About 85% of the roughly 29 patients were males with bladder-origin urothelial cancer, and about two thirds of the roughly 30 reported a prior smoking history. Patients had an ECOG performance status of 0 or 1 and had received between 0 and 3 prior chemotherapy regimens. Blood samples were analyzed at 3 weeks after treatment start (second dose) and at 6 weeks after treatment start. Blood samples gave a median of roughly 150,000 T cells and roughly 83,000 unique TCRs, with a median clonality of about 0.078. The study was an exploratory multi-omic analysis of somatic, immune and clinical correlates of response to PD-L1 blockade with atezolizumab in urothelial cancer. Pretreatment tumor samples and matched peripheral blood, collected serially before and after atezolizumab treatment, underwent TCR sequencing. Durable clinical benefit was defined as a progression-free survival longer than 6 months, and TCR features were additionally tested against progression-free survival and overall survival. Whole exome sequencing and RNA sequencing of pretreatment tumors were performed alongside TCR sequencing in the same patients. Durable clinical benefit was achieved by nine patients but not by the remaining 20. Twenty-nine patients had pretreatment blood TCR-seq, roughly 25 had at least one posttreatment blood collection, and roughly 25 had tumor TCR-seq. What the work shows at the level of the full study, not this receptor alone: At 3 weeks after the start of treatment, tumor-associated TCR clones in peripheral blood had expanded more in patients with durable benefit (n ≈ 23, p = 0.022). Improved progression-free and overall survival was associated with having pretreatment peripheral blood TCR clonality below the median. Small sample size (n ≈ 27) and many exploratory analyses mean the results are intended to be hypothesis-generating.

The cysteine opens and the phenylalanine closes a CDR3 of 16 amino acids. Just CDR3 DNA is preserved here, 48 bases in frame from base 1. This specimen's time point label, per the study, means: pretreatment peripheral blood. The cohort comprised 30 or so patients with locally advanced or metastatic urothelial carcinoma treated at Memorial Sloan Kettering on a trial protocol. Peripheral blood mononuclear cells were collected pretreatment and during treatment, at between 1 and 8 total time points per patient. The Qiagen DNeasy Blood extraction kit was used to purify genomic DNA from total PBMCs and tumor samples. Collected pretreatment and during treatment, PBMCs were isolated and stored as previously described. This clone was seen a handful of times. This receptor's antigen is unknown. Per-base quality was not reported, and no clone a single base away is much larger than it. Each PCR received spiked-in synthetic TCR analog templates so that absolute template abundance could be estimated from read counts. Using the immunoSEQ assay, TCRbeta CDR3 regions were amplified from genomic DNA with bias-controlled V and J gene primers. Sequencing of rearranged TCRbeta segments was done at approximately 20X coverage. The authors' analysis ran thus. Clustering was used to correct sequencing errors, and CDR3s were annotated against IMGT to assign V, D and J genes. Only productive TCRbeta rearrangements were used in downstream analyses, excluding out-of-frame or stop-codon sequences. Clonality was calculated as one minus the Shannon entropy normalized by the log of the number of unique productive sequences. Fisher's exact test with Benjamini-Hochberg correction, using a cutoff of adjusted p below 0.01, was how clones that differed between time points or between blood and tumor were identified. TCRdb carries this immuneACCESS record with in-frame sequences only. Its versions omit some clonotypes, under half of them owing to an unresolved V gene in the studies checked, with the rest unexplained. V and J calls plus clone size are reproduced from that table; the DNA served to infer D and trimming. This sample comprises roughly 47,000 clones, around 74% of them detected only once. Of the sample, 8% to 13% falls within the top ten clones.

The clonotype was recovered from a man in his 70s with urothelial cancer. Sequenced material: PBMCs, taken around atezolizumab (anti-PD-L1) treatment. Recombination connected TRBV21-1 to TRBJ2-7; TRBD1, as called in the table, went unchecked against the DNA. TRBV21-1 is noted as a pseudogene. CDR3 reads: CASSYTGGPSSYEQYF. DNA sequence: TGTGCCAGCAGCTATACAGGGGGCCCGAGCTCCTACGAGCAGTACTTC.